One and the same sample provided the 21 T cell receptor beta chains below, sequenced in a study of T cells in Graves' hyperthyroidism and ophthalmopathy. What was amplified from RNA transcripts were TCR beta CDR3 regions. The TCR CDR3 first-round RT-PCR relied on the HTBI primer set. A single record per CDR3 protein comes from TCRdb applying MiXCR to the multiplex PCR reads. The sample contains approximately 210,000 distinct CDR3 sequences, about a sixth of which appear only once. Sequenced: blood. Receptors originate from a man in his fifties with Graves' hyperthyroidism.

This clonotype was counted ten times or more. The V and J genes are TRBV20-1 and TRBJ2-7; D is ambiguous. V lost 5 bases, J lost 4 bases, and 9 bases lay in between. The CDR3 totals 11 residues. The germline V gene encodes CDR1 DFQATT and CDR2 SNEGSKA (reference sequence). The CDR3 loop is CSASQSYEQYF. The CDR3 DNA is TGCAGTGCTTCTCAGAGTTACGAGCAGTACTTC.

In its sample, this clonotype was seen a few times. This sequence joins TRBV20-1 and TRBJ1-1; maybe TRBD1 (6 bases). V lost 5 bases, J lost 6 bases, and 19 bases lay in between. This CDR3 comprises 14 residues. The germline CDR1 and CDR2 sequences are DFQATT and SNEGSKA (reference sequence). The CDR3 bases are TGCAGTGCTCCTCGGAACAGGGTGGTTCCTGAAGCTTTCTTT. Translating it yields CSAPRNRVVPEAFF.

This clonotype was seen ten or more times. The rearrangement links TRBV28 to TRBJ2-7, with D perhaps assigned TRBD1 or TRBD2 (5 bases each). This CDR3 is built from 15 residues. Germline V lookup: CDR1 MDHEN, CDR2 SYDVKM. The V gene lost 6 bases and the J gene lost 6 bases, with 21 bases spanning the gap. As DNA, the CDR3 is TGTGCCAGCAGCCTTCTCGGGACGGTGCAAACCGAGCAGTACTTC. This translates into CASSLLGTVQTEQYF.

The rearrangement uses TRBV6-2 or TRBV6-3 and TRBJ2-7; the D is unclear. This CDR3 is built from 12 residues. Trimming left V 3 bases short and J 8 bases short, with 11 bases between. Germline lookup yields CDR1 MNHEY and CDR2 SVGEGT. The CDR3 region has the DNA TGTGCCAGCAGTTATGGGTCTTATCAGCAGTACTTC. Translation: CASSYGSYQQYF.

The V and J genes are TRBV12-3 or TRBV12-4 and TRBJ2-7; 7 nucleotides match TRBD2. The CDR3 length is 17 residues. V gave up 2 bases and J gave up 2 bases; unmatched junction bases: 12. CDR3 nucleotide sequence: TGTGCCAGCAGTTTATCATTGGGGGGGACGCAGACCTACGAGCAGTACTTC. Its protein is CASSLSLGGTQTYEQYF.

There are a few counts of this clonotype. The chain combines TRBV5-4 with TRBJ2-2; TRBD2 matches 7 bases. Looked up from germline, CDR1 is SGHNT and CDR2 is YYREEE (reference sequence). J was trimmed by 3 bases and V by 4 bases; bases with no gene match: 12. The CDR3 sequence is 17 residues long. The CDR3 loop reads CASSRPSSGRDTGELFF. The CDR3 DNA is TGTGCCAGCAGCCGCCCCTCTAGCGGCAGGGACACCGGGGAGCTGTTTTTT.

There are many counts of this clonotype. The chain couples TRBV2 to TRBJ2-1, with a weak D call TRBD2 (5 bases). This CDR3 region has 13 residues. Trimming removed 0 bases at V and 9 bases at J, with 9 bases between. Germline-derived CDR1 and CDR2 are SNHLY and FYNNEI. The CDR3 sequence: CASSEAHAGEQFF. CDR3 coding DNA: TGTGCCAGCAGTGAAGCGCATGCGGGTGAGCAGTTCTTC.

The V and J genes are TRBV6-1 and TRBJ1-5; 7 bases agree with TRBD1. Germline lookup yields CDR1 MNHNS and CDR2 SASEGT. The J segment lost 0 bases and the V segment lost 6 bases, leaving 5 bases of the junction unmatched. This CDR3 contains 15 residues. For the CDR3, the DNA is TGTGCCAGCAGGATGGGACAGTATAGCAATCAGCCCCAGCATTTT. This gives the protein CASRMGQYSNQPQHF.

The chain couples TRBV6-5 to TRBJ2-7, with 7 bases identical to TRBD1. Germline V CDR1 and CDR2: MNHEY, SVGAGI. The trim removed 4 bases at V and 4 bases at J, leaving 10 bases unmatched. This CDR3 has 15 amino acids. The CDR3 region is CASSFLPGQPYEQYF. CDR3 in DNA: TGTGCCAGCAGTTTTCTACCGGGACAGCCTTACGAGCAGTACTTC.

The rearrangement links TRBV6-1 to TRBJ2-3; 10 bases agree with TRBD2. CDR3 length equals 17 residues. Germline CDR1 reads MNHNS; CDR2 reads SASEGT. V dropped 6 bases and J dropped 0; count of bases not matched to a gene: 9. The CDR3 region is CASSRPQTSGSTDTQYF. CDR3 DNA: TGTGCCAGCAGCCGACCCCAGACTAGCGGGAGCACAGATACGCAGTATTTT.

The chain is built from TRBV4-1 and TRBJ1-5, with D possibly matching TRBD1 (5 bases). The CDR3 spans 13 residues. Germline V CDR1 and CDR2: MGHRA, YSYEKL. V lost 5 bases and J lost 7, with 12 bases in between. CDR3 nucleotides: TGCGCCAGCAGCACCGGGACCCAACAGCCCCAGCATTTT. The encoded protein is CASSTGTQQPQHF.

The sample holds many counts of this clonotype. The chain employs TRBV12-3 or TRBV12-4 and TRBJ1-4; 9 positions agree with TRBD1. V trimming: 2 bases; J trimming: 9 bases; junction bases outside the gene matches: 4. CDR3 length: 14 residues. The CDR3 bases are TGTGCCAGCAGTTTAACAGGGGGCAGGAAAAAACTGTTTTTT. Translation: CASSLTGGRKKLFF.

A remark on this clonotype: An end of the junction differs from the germline gene, which may be a read error. J is TRBJ2-5 and V is TRBV27, with D uncertain. Looked up from germline, CDR1 is MNHEY and CDR2 is SMNVEV (reference sequence). This CDR3 has 13 amino acids. The CDR3 protein is CARPLGAQEAQYF. The CDR3 DNA sequence: TGTGCCAGACCCTTGGGCGCTCAAGAGGCCCAGTACTTC.

This clonotype was found many times. This rearrangement joins TRBV11-3 to TRBJ2-1, with TRBD2 matching over 10 bases. The J segment lost 2 bases and the V segment lost 4 bases, leaving 11 bases of the junction unmatched. This CDR3 region has 18 residues. Germline V lookup: CDR1 SGHNT, CDR2 YENEEA. This CDR3 reads CASSWELAGAGPYNEQFF. DNA of the CDR3: TGTGCCAGCAGCTGGGAGCTAGCGGGAGCGGGTCCCTACAATGAGCAGTTCTTC.

Ten or more counts support this clonotype. CDR3 sequence reads: CASSPGLASQTQYF. CDR3 nucleotide sequence: TGTGCCAGCAGCCCAGGACTAGCGTCTCAGACCCAGTACTTC. The chain is built from TRBV27 and TRBJ2-5; TRBD2 agrees at 9 bases. CDR3 size: 14 residues. CDR1 and CDR2 (germline): MNHEY, SMNVEV (reference sequence). Losses at the gene ends were 6 bases for V and 6 bases for J; bases not matched to a gene: 8.

The DNA of the CDR3 is TGTGCCAGCAGCTCCACTAGCGGCCCCAGGACCCAGTACTTC. Amino acids: CASSSTSGPRTQYF. V usage is TRBV7-2 and J usage is TRBJ2-5, with TRBD2 identical over 8 bases. Germline lookup yields CDR1 SGHTA and CDR2 FQGNSA. The CDR3 extends over 14 amino acids. Trimming cost V 4 bases and J 7 bases; bases outside gene matches: 8.

This clonotype appeared a few times. The gene calls are TRBV5-1 and TRBJ2-7; a weak D match, TRBD2 (5 bases). Germline V gene data show CDR1 as SGHRS and CDR2 as YFSETQ. This CDR3 has 16 amino acids. Trimming left V 0 bases short and J 3 bases short, with 16 bases between. The DNA for the CDR3 is TGCGCCAGCAGCTTGGAAACGGGAATGGGAGTCTACGAGCAGTACTTC. Translated, it gives CASSLETGMGVYEQYF.

This clonotype was seen many times. The chain joins TRBV6-6 to TRBJ2-7; 8 bases match TRBD1. Germline assignment: CDR1 MNHNY and CDR2 SVGAGI (reference sequence). CDR3 length: 15 residues. The junction had 4 bases not matched to a gene; V was cut back by 0 bases and J by 3 bases. The CDR3 region is CASSYSPQGGYEQYF. The CDR3 DNA follows: TGTGCCAGCAGTTACTCCCCACAGGGGGGCTACGAGCAGTACTTC.

This rearrangement joins TRBV20-1 to TRBJ1-6; D is undetermined. The germline V gene encodes CDR1 DFQATT and CDR2 SNEGSKA (reference sequence). The V gene lost 3 bases and the J gene lost 5 bases, with 11 bases spanning the gap. This CDR3 spans 14 amino acids. CDR3 in amino acids: CSARHEADNSPLHF. The DNA for the CDR3 is TGCAGTGCTAGGCATGAGGCAGATAATTCACCCCTCCACTTT.

This rearrangement joins TRBV3-1 to TRBJ1-3, with unresolved D. Trimming took 1 base from V and 4 from J, leaving 11 bases between them. This CDR3 region has 15 residues. CDR1 and CDR2 (germline): LGHDT, YNNKEL (reference sequence). The CDR3 loop reads CASSQGRAPGNTIYF. DNA of the CDR3: TGTGCCAGCAGCCAAGGGAGGGCGCCGGGAAACACCATATATTTT.

This clonotype came up many times. V is TRBV5-1 and J is TRBJ2-3; 11 bases match TRBD1. Germline V lookup: CDR1 SGHRS, CDR2 YFSETQ. The CDR3 is 14 amino acids. The J segment lost 5 bases and the V segment lost 4 bases, leaving 3 bases of the junction unmatched. CDR3: CASSGQGAEDTQYF. In DNA form, the CDR3 reads TGCGCCAGCAGCGGACAGGGGGCAGAAGATACGCAGTATTTT.